Listed below are T cell receptor beta chains from one sample, sequenced in a study of post-analysis software for immune sequencing data. TCRdb itself ran the PCR reads through MiXCR, one entry per CDR3 protein. The data hold about 540,000 distinct CDR3 sequences, with about a third observed a single time. The sequenced sample was blood. These receptor sequences come from a girl between 2 and 17 years old with multiple sclerosis. CDR3s include the opening cysteine and the closing phenylalanine or tryptophan. Fields, in order: D gene, V gene, clone size, J gene, CDR3 DNA, CDR3 protein. D genes are given only for firm matches. Clone size appears in some rows only: once, few, many, or a class for an expanded clone.

d_gene: TRBD1; v_gene: TRBV7-9; abundance: .; j_gene: TRBJ1-1; CDR3nt: TGTGCCAGCAATAAGGTCGCAGGGGGGACTGAAGCTTTCTTT; CDR3aa: CASNKVAGGTEAFF
d_gene: .; v_gene: TRBV10-3; abundance: many; j_gene: TRBJ2-5; CDR3nt: TGTGCCATCAGTGAGTCGAGTAGGGGAGAGACCCAGTACTTC; CDR3aa: CAISESSRGETQYF
d_gene: .; v_gene: TRBV12-5; abundance: few; j_gene: TRBJ2-1; CDR3nt: TGTGCTAGTGGTTTGGTAACGGGGGGCCCCTACAATGAGCAGTTCTTC; CDR3aa: CASGLVTGGPYNEQFF
d_gene: TRBD2; v_gene: TRBV7-2; abundance: .; j_gene: TRBJ2-1; CDR3nt: TGTGCCAGCAGCCCCAGACTAGCGGGGGTAGATGAGCAGTTCTTC; CDR3aa: CASSPRLAGVDEQFF
d_gene: .; v_gene: TRBV6-5; abundance: .; j_gene: TRBJ1-2; CDR3nt: TGTGCCAGCAATCACGACAGTGGCGAAATTGGGGGCTACACCTTC; CDR3aa: CASNHDSGEIGGYTF
d_gene: TRBD2; v_gene: TRBV12-3/TRBV12-4; abundance: .; j_gene: TRBJ2-3; CDR3nt: TGTGCCAGCAGTCCCCGAGGGAGGGGAGGGGCAGATACGCAGTATTTT; CDR3aa: CASSPRGRGGADTQYF
d_gene: .; v_gene: TRBV20-1; abundance: few; j_gene: TRBJ1-2; CDR3nt: TGCAGTGCTAGAGATTTTCAAAACTATGGCTACACCTTC; CDR3aa: CSARDFQNYGYTF
d_gene: .; v_gene: TRBV6-5; abundance: .; j_gene: TRBJ2-1; CDR3nt: TGTGCCAGCAGTTACGAGGGGGGGACTTACAATGAGCAGTTCTTC; CDR3aa: CASSYEGGTYNEQFF
d_gene: .; v_gene: TRBV20-1; abundance: .; j_gene: TRBJ2-1; CDR3nt: TGCAGTGCTCCTCGGCCCAGCCGGGGCAATATCAGGGCATTCGATGAGCAGTTCTTC; CDR3aa: CSAPRPSRGNIRAFDEQFF
d_gene: .; v_gene: TRBV20-1; abundance: .; j_gene: TRBJ1-1; CDR3nt: TGCAGTGCTAGAGATTGGGGTCGGAACACTGAAGCTTTCTTT; CDR3aa: CSARDWGRNTEAFF
d_gene: .; v_gene: TRBV7-9; abundance: .; j_gene: TRBJ2-1; CDR3nt: TGTGCCAGCGGCAGACAGGCGTACCAAGAGACCCAGTTCTTC; CDR3aa: CASGRQAYQETQFF
d_gene: TRBD1; v_gene: TRBV28; abundance: few; j_gene: TRBJ2-5; CDR3nt: TGTGCCAGCAGTGGACAGGGAACGGAGACCCAGTACTTC; CDR3aa: CASSGQGTETQYF
d_gene: .; v_gene: TRBV29-1; abundance: .; j_gene: TRBJ2-3; CDR3nt: TGCAGCGTTTGGGCAGAGGAAACAGATACGCAGTATTTT; CDR3aa: CSVWAEETDTQYF
d_gene: .; v_gene: TRBV20-1; abundance: few; j_gene: TRBJ2-1; CDR3nt: TGCAGTGGACTAGGAGGGCGGAATGAGCAGTTCTTC; CDR3aa: CSGLGGRNEQFF
d_gene: .; v_gene: TRBV6-4; abundance: few; j_gene: TRBJ1-1; CDR3nt: TGTGCCACAAGTGAGGGAGGGAGCACTGAAGCTTTCTTT; CDR3aa: CATSEGGSTEAFF
d_gene: TRBD2; v_gene: TRBV7-2; abundance: .; j_gene: TRBJ2-3; CDR3nt: TGTGCCAGCAGCTTACTAGCGGGGGGGGCGCCAGATACGCAGTATTTT; CDR3aa: CASSLLAGGAPDTQYF
d_gene: .; v_gene: TRBV3-1; abundance: few; j_gene: TRBJ2-5; CDR3nt: TGTGCCAGCACTCGGCTGGGGGGCCAAGAGACCCAGTACTTC; CDR3aa: CASTRLGGQETQYF
d_gene: .; v_gene: TRBV11-2; abundance: .; j_gene: TRBJ2-5; CDR3nt: TGTGCCAGCAGCTTAGATTCAGGGTCGGGCGAGACCCAGTACTTC; CDR3aa: CASSLDSGSGETQYF
d_gene: .; v_gene: TRBV9; abundance: few; j_gene: TRBJ2-5; CDR3nt: TGTGCCAGCAACGTAGACGGAGGGGCCCAAGAGACCCAGTACTTC; CDR3aa: CASNVDGGAQETQYF
d_gene: .; v_gene: TRBV5-1; abundance: .; j_gene: TRBJ1-4; CDR3nt: TGCGCCAGCAGCTTCGGGACTGATAATGAAAAACTGTTTTTT; CDR3aa: CASSFGTDNEKLFF
d_gene: .; v_gene: TRBV6-1; abundance: .; j_gene: TRBJ2-1; CDR3nt: TGTGCCAGCAGTGAATTGGAGACAGCGTACAATGAGCAGTTCTTC; CDR3aa: CASSELETAYNEQFF
d_gene: .; v_gene: TRBV15; abundance: few; j_gene: TRBJ2-5; CDR3nt: TGTGCCACCAGCATCGGGGAGACCCAGTACTTC; CDR3aa: CATSIGETQYF
d_gene: .; v_gene: TRBV7-8; abundance: .; j_gene: TRBJ2-1; CDR3nt: TGTGCCAGCAGCTCCCGGGGGGACAGCTCCTACAATGAGCAGTTCTTC; CDR3aa: CASSSRGDSSYNEQFF
d_gene: .; v_gene: TRBV20-1; abundance: few; j_gene: TRBJ1-6; CDR3nt: TGCAGTGCTAATAGGGAAAATTCACCCCTCCACTTT; CDR3aa: CSANRENSPLHF
d_gene: TRBD2; v_gene: TRBV20-1; abundance: .; j_gene: TRBJ2-5; CDR3nt: TGCAGTGCTAGGGAGACTAGCGGGGGTGGAGAGACCCAGTACTTC; CDR3aa: CSARETSGGGETQYF
d_gene: .; v_gene: TRBV28; abundance: few; j_gene: TRBJ2-5; CDR3nt: TGTGCCAGCCGAAACGCAGGGGGGGTCCAGACCCAGTACTTC; CDR3aa: CASRNAGGVQTQYF
d_gene: .; v_gene: TRBV18; abundance: few; j_gene: TRBJ2-3; CDR3nt: TGTGCCAGCTCACGAACTAGACCTGATACAGATACGCAGTATTTT; CDR3aa: CASSRTRPDTDTQYF
d_gene: .; v_gene: TRBV20-1; abundance: many; j_gene: TRBJ1-2; CDR3nt: TGCAGTGCCGTTTCAGTCGCGAACTATGGCTACACCTTC; CDR3aa: CSAVSVANYGYTF